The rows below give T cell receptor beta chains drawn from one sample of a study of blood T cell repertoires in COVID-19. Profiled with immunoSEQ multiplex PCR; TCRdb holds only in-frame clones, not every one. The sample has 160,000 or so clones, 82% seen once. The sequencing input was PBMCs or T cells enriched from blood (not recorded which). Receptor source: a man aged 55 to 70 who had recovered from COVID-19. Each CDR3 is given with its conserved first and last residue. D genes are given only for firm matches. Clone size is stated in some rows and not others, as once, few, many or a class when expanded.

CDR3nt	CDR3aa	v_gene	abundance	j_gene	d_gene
TGTGCCAGCAGCTTGGTTGGGGAGGTCACTGAAGCTTTCTTT	CASSLVGEVTEAFF	TRBV5-5	-	TRBJ1-1	-
TGTGCCAGCAGGCCGGGACTTAGCACAGATACGCAGTATTTT	CASRPGLSTDTQYF	TRBV6-4	-	TRBJ2-3	-
TGTGCCAGCAGCCGTAGCGGGGGGGCCCCCGCCGGTGAGCAGTTCTTC	CASSRSGGAPAGEQFF	TRBV3-1/TRBV3-2	-	TRBJ2-1	TRBD2
TGTGCCATCAGTGAGTCCCCTCCGGGACAGGGGTTCTCGGATACTGAAGCTTTCTTT	CAISESPPGQGFSDTEAFF	TRBV10-3	-	TRBJ1-1	TRBD1
TGTGCCAGCAGCCTGGGGGGGGTCGGCGGCTACACCTTC	CASSLGGVGGYTF	TRBV27	-	TRBJ1-2	-
TGTGCCAGCAGCCAAGGTACAGGGCCCAATCAGCCCCAGCATTTT	CASSQGTGPNQPQHF	TRBV14	-	TRBJ1-5	-
TGTGCCAGCAGCTTACGACCGGGAAACTATGGCTACACCTTC	CASSLRPGNYGYTF	TRBV7-3	-	TRBJ1-2	-
TGTGCCAGCAGCCCCGGTTATACAGGGGCCGAGCAGTACTTC	CASSPGYTGAEQYF	TRBV5-6	-	TRBJ2-7	TRBD1
TGTGCCATAACACAGGGAGACGGCACTGAAGCTTTCTTT	CAITQGDGTEAFF	TRBV10-3	-	TRBJ1-1	-
TGTGCCAGCAGCCTAAATACAGAGACCCAGTACTTC	CASSLNTETQYF	TRBV9	once	TRBJ2-5	-
TGTGCCAGTAGTACTACCGGGACAGGGGGGAGTAAGTACTTC	CASSTTGTGGSKYF	TRBV19	-	TRBJ2-7	TRBD1
TGTGCCAGCGGAACAGCAAACTATGGCTACACCTTC	CASGTANYGYTF	TRBV3-1/TRBV3-2	-	TRBJ1-2	-
TGTGCCAGCAGCCTAGACAGGAACACTGAAGCTTTCTTT	CASSLDRNTEAFF	TRBV4-2	-	TRBJ1-1	-
TGTGCCAGCAGCCAAGCCCTTCCGGGAGAACTGATTGAAGCTTTCTTT	CASSQALPGELIEAFF	TRBV4-2	-	TRBJ1-1	-
TGTGCCAGCAGCCCCCCGAGGTACGAGCAGTACTTC	CASSPPRYEQYF	TRBV7-8	-	TRBJ2-7	-
TGTGCCAGCAGCCAACTAGGGGGCGAGATTGATGGCTACACCTTC	CASSQLGGEIDGYTF	TRBV14	-	TRBJ1-2	TRBD1
TGTGCCAGCAGCTTAGGGTCAGGGACTAGCAGAACAGATACGCAGTATTTT	CASSLGSGTSRTDTQYF	TRBV7-9	-	TRBJ2-3	TRBD2
TGTGCCAGCAGCTTAGGCAGGACAGGGAGCTACGAGCAGTACTTC	CASSLGRTGSYEQYF	TRBV11-2	once	TRBJ2-7	TRBD1
TGTGCCAGCAGCGCCGGGACAGGCTACAATGAGCAGTTCTTC	CASSAGTGYNEQFF	TRBV7-9	-	TRBJ2-1	TRBD1
TGTGCCAGCAGCCCAACCTTAGCGGGAGGGCCCGATGAGCAGTTCTTC	CASSPTLAGGPDEQFF	TRBV11-3	-	TRBJ2-1	TRBD2
TGCAGCGTTGAACATACACCGGGACAGGGGGACTATGGCTACACCTTC	CSVEHTPGQGDYGYTF	TRBV29-1	-	TRBJ1-2	TRBD1
TGCGCCAGCCAGCGGGGCTCCGGCACAGATACGCAGTATTTT	CASQRGSGTDTQYF	TRBV5-1	-	TRBJ2-3	TRBD2